This T cell receptor beta chain was observed in a study of control samples from healthy donors and cancer patients. Libraries were prepared by immunoSEQ multiplex PCR; TCRdb keeps only in-frame clonotypes and omits some of them. The sample has 60,000 to 70,000 clones, approximately 80% seen once. This clone was counted once. Germline CDR1 is LGHNT and CDR2 is FRNRAP. The CDR3 consists of 15 residues. V dropped 5 bases and J dropped 6; count of bases not matched to a gene: 10. Sequencing was done on a sample of PBMCs. The clonotype originates from a woman in her 50s with lung cancer. The J gene is TRBJ1-1, the V gene TRBV12-5; 9 bases align to TRBD1. CDR3 nucleotides: TGTGCTAGTGGTCGTCCGGGACAGGGAATCCCTGAAGCTTTCTTT. It codes for CASGRPGQGIPEAFF.